The sample holds a few counts of the clone carrying this TCR beta chain. Antigen: not known. A much larger clone differs from this one at a single base, so this may be a read error. The CDR3 consists of 11 residues. Looked up from germline, CDR1 is DFQATT and CDR2 is SNEGSKA (reference sequence). This sample is drawn from a study of blood T cells in healthy people across ages. Overall study findings and caveats: Significant beta diversity loss was already apparent by age approximately 40, declining roughly linearly.

The total RNA that was extracted per sample amounted to at least 5.5 micrograms. Combining a sample-barcoded 5' primer with a J-beta primer mix, a second PCR ran for about 7 to 11 cycles. Each CDR3 protein is one row after TCRdb ran MiXCR on the 5' RACE reads. The sample carries 600,000 or so distinct CDR3 sequences, approximately 30% recorded once. J is TRBJ2-3 and V is TRBV20-1; no clear D gene. The sample comprised blood. The source is a woman over 75 in good health. CDR3 nucleotides: TGCAGGGCTAGACTGCGGGATACGCAGTATTTT. Translating it yields CRARLRDTQYF.